Listed here are 23 T cell receptor beta chains from one sample, sequenced in a study of a mutant IDH1 vaccine in newly diagnosed glioma. Their cognate antigens are unknown. Generated by immunoSEQ multiplex PCR, the TCRdb table keeps only in-frame clones and is missing some. The sample includes some 130,000 clones, about 80% of them seen just once. The time point here: week 11, during vaccination. In every dose of vaccine, 300 ug of mutant IDH1 20-mer peptide was given alongside topical imiquimod. Sample: PBMCs, taken from a glioma patient whose treatment included an IDH1 peptide vaccine. The source of these receptors is a man aged 35 to 55 with glioma.

The J gene is TRBJ2-3, the V gene TRBV10-3; D is perhaps TRBD2 (5 bases). CDR1 ENHRY and CDR2 SYGVKD come from the germline V gene. The CDR3 is 12 residues long. Trimming took off 6 bases at V and 3 bases at J, with 7 bases between the two ends. This chain's CDR3 is CAISSGTDTQYF. The CDR3 DNA is TGTGCCATCAGCTCGGGGACAGATACGCAGTATTTT.

This chain connects TRBV14 to TRBJ2-1, with TRBD2 matching 8 bases. The germline V gene has CDR1 SGHDN and CDR2 FVKESK. J was trimmed by 6 bases and V by 5 bases; bases with no gene match: 9. CDR3 size: 15 residues. This CDR3 reads CASSEGLAFRNEQFF. The CDR3 DNA follows: TGTGCCAGCAGCGAAGGACTAGCATTTCGCAATGAGCAGTTCTTC.

In DNA, the CDR3 is TGTGCCAGCAGCCAAGGCCGGGACACCTTAAACTATGGCTACACCTTC. It codes for CASSQGRDTLNYGYTF. The chain links TRBV11-3 to TRBJ1-2; possible D gene TRBD1, 6 bases. The CDR3 runs to 16 residues. CDR1 is SGHNT, CDR2 YENEEA, per germline. Between the trimmed V and J ends, which lost 5 bases and 2 bases, there was a span of 18 bases.

The chain employs TRBV27 and TRBJ1-5, with D possibly being TRBD1 (5 bases). The ends were cut back, 5 bases at V and 4 bases at J, with 18 bases in the middle. CDR1 is MNHEY, CDR2 SMNVEV, per germline (reference sequence). The CDR3 loop spans 16 amino acids. In nucleotides, the CDR3 is TGTGCCAGCAGTCCGTACGGTAATGAGGGGAATCAGCCCCAGCATTTT. Protein: CASSPYGNEGNQPQHF.

The chain employs TRBV6-5 and TRBJ2-7; D gene unclear. The CDR3 has 14 residues. The germline V gene encodes CDR1 MNHEY and CDR2 SVGAGI. The germline V and J ends were trimmed by 0 bases and 4 bases, with 10 bases remaining between them. The CDR3 region is CASSYSRWSYEQYF. DNA for the CDR3: TGTGCCAGCAGTTACTCGAGGTGGTCGTACGAGCAGTACTTC.

The chain uses TRBV1 and TRBJ1-2; the table's D gene call, TRBD1, was not cross checked with the DNA. TRBV1 constitutes a pseudogene. This CDR3 is 13 amino acids long. CDR3 bases: TGCACCAGCAGCCTCGGCCGACAGGGTGGCTACACCTTC. Amino acids: CTSSLGRQGGYTF.

The rearrangement joins TRBV6-5 to TRBJ1-1, with D unresolved. In germline, CDR1 is MNHEY, CDR2 SVGAGI. This CDR3 region has 12 residues. Trimming took off 2 bases at V and 7 bases at J, with 8 bases between the two ends. The CDR3 nucleotides are TGTGCCAGCAGTTACGGCCGGAATGAAGCTTTCTTT. Protein sequence: CASSYGRNEAFF.

The V and J genes are TRBV6-6 and TRBJ2-7; 7 nucleotides agree with TRBD1. The CDR3 consists of 15 residues. Germline CDR1 and CDR2: MNHNY and SVGAGI (reference sequence). The V segment lost 6 bases and the J segment 0 bases; nucleotides outside the gene matches: 8. In DNA, the CDR3 is TGTGCCAGCAGCAGGACAGGCAGAATCTCCTACGAGCAGTACTTC. This translates into CASSRTGRISYEQYF.

The genes are TRBV19 and TRBJ1-2; D call uncertain. Germline lookup yields CDR1 LNHDA and CDR2 SQIVND (reference sequence). The CDR3 length is 15 residues. The germline V and J ends were trimmed by 5 bases and 2 bases, with 15 bases remaining between them. CDR3 loop: CASSPTPGGNYGYTF. The CDR3 DNA reads as TGTGCCAGTAGTCCCACCCCGGGTGGAAACTATGGCTACACCTTC.

The rearrangement joins TRBV5-1 to TRBJ1-3; D perhaps matches TRBD1 (5 bases). Deletions cut 0 bases from V and 0 bases from J, with 16 bases between. Germline V gene sequence: CDR1 SGHRS, CDR2 YFSETQ. This CDR3 spans 18 amino acids. CDR3 sequence reads: CASSLAPGISSSGNTIYF. Written as DNA, the CDR3 is TGCGCCAGCAGCTTGGCCCCAGGGATCAGCTCCTCTGGAAACACCATATATTTT.

This clone was seen only a few times. The chain employs TRBV5-1 and TRBJ1-5; maybe TRBD1 (6 bases). The CDR3 runs 13 residues. V was pared by 4 bases and J by 7 bases, with 12 bases between. Germline V lookup: CDR1 SGHRS, CDR2 YFSETQ. The CDR3 is CASSLGQQQPQHF. CDR3 sequence (DNA): TGCGCCAGCAGCCTCGGACAGCAGCAGCCCCAGCATTTT.

This chain uses TRBV10-3 with TRBJ1-2, with 7 bases that match TRBD1. V lost 7 bases to trimming and J lost 2 bases; unmatched junction nucleotides: 10. Germline V gives CDR1 ENHRY, CDR2 SYGVKD. This CDR3 contains 15 residues. The CDR3 nucleotides read TGTGCCATCAAAGGGGCCCAACAGGGGAACTATGGCTACACCTTC. Its translation is CAIKGAQQGNYGYTF.

The V call is TRBV5-1, the J call TRBJ2-1; 7 bases line up with TRBD1. The junction had 12 bases not matched to a gene; V was cut back by 6 bases and J by 0 bases. CDR1 and CDR2 (germline): SGHRS, YFSETQ. The CDR3 spans 17 residues. CDR3 bases: TGCGCCAGCACTCGACAGGGTCAGAGGAGCTCCTACAATGAGCAGTTCTTC. Its protein product is CASTRQGQRSSYNEQFF.

This chain connects TRBV11-3 to TRBJ1-4; TRBD1 might be the D (5 bases). Germline V gene sequence: CDR1 SGHNT, CDR2 YENEEA. The germline V and J ends were trimmed by 2 bases and 4 bases, with 8 bases remaining between them. The CDR3 runs to 14 residues. CDR3 amino acids: CASSLRDGNEKLFF. In nucleotides, the CDR3 is TGTGCCAGCAGCTTAAGGGACGGTAATGAAAAACTGTTTTTT.

This clone has just one count. The chain combines TRBV7-2 with TRBJ1-6; the D gene is possibly TRBD1 (6 bases). Germline values: CDR1 SGHTA, CDR2 FQGNSA. This CDR3 region has 15 residues. Trimming took off 2 bases at V and 4 bases at J, with 9 bases between the two ends. CDR3 sequence reads: CASSLRTDYNSPLHF. In DNA, the CDR3 is TGTGCCAGCAGCTTACGGACAGATTATAATTCACCCCTCCACTTT.

This clone was counted once. The chain joins TRBV6-5 to TRBJ2-1, with D tentatively TRBD2 (6 bases). V shed 8 bases and J shed 8 bases, with 10 bases lying between them. Looked up from germline, CDR1 is MNHEY and CDR2 is SVGAGI. This CDR3 comprises 11 residues. The CDR3 region has the DNA TGTGCCAGCCGACTAGGCTATGAGCAGTTCTTC. This translates into CASRLGYEQFF.

The rearrangement joins TRBV25-1 to TRBJ2-2; no clear D gene. The CDR3 runs to 14 residues. CDR1 and CDR2 from the germline V gene are MGHDK and SYGVNS. V lost 1 base and J 3 bases, leaving 6 bases between the germline ends. CDR3 protein: CASSEFRDTGELFF. The CDR3 nucleotides are TGTGCCAGCAGTGAATTTAGAGACACCGGGGAGCTGTTTTTT.

The V call is TRBV9, the J call TRBJ2-1, with D perhaps being TRBD1 or TRBD2 (6 bases each). Germline CDR1 and CDR2: SGDLS and YYNGEE. The CDR3 is made up of 15 amino acids. Trimming pared 2 bases from V and 10 bases from J, leaving 19 bases between. The CDR3 nucleotides read TGTGCCAGCAGCGTGGGGGGCTCGTCCGGGATGGAGCAGTTCTTC. Amino acid sequence: CASSVGGSSGMEQFF. Full variable domain (outside the CDR3, taken from reference TRBV9 and TRBJ2-1): DSGVTQTPKHLITATGQRVTLRCSPRSGDLSVYWYQQSLDQGLQFLIQYYNGEERAKGNILERFSAQQFPDLHSELNLSSLELGDSALYFCASSVGGSSGMEQFFGPGTRLTVL.

V gene TRBV7-2 combines with J gene TRBJ2-7, with a weak D call TRBD2 (5 bases). This CDR3 comprises 16 residues. Germline assignment: CDR1 SGHTA and CDR2 FQGNSA. Trimming took off 3 bases at V and 0 bases at J, with 15 bases between the two ends. CDR3 loop: CASSFDTRVASYEQYF. As DNA, the CDR3 is TGTGCCAGCAGCTTTGACACGCGGGTCGCCTCCTACGAGCAGTACTTC.

The rearrangement joins TRBV19 to TRBJ2-5, with 7 nucleotides matching TRBD2. Trimming took 1 base from V and 5 from J; bases not matched to a gene: 10. Germline loops: CDR1 LNHDA, CDR2 SQIVND (reference sequence). The CDR3 sequence is 16 residues long. The CDR3 reads CASSIGSLRGRETQYF. CDR3 coding DNA: TGTGCCAGTAGTATAGGCAGTTTGCGGGGGAGGGAGACCCAGTACTTC. Combining the CDR3 with reference TRBV19 and TRBJ2-5 gives the whole variable domain DGGITQSPKYLFRKEGQNVTLSCEQNLNHDAMYWYRQDPGQGLRLIYYSQIVNDFQKGDIAEGYSVSREKKESFPLTVTSAQKNPTAFYLCASSIGSLRGRETQYFGPGTRLLVL.

This clone showed up just once. This chain joins TRBV7-6 and TRBJ2-5, with TRBD2 as a possible D gene (6 bases). The V end was cut by 5 bases, the J end by 2 bases, with 15 bases between. The CDR3 extends over 15 amino acids. From germline, CDR1 is SGHVS and CDR2 FNYEAQ. The CDR3 coding sequence is TGTGCCAGCAGCGAAAGACTAGGCCGTCAAGAGACCCAGTACTTC. Its protein product is CASSERLGRQETQYF.

This clone has only a few counts. J is TRBJ1-4 and V is TRBV27; D is ambiguous. The CDR3 totals 14 residues. Germline V gives CDR1 MNHEY, CDR2 SMNVEV (reference sequence). Trimming removed 3 bases at V and 7 bases at J, with 12 bases between. CDR3 bases: TGTGCCAGCAGTTTGACCCCGCGGGGTGAAAAACTGTTTTTT. This gives the protein CASSLTPRGEKLFF.

This clone was detected once. The chain has TRBV5-4 and TRBJ2-4, with D possibly being TRBD2 (5 bases). In germline, CDR1 is SGHNT, CDR2 YYREEE (reference sequence). The CDR3 is 16 residues long. V lost 0 bases, J lost 0 bases, and 10 bases lay in between. The CDR3 DNA reads as TGTGCCAGCAGCTTGGAGGATCGGGGAGCCAAAAACATTCAGTACTTC. Amino acids: CASSLEDRGAKNIQYF.